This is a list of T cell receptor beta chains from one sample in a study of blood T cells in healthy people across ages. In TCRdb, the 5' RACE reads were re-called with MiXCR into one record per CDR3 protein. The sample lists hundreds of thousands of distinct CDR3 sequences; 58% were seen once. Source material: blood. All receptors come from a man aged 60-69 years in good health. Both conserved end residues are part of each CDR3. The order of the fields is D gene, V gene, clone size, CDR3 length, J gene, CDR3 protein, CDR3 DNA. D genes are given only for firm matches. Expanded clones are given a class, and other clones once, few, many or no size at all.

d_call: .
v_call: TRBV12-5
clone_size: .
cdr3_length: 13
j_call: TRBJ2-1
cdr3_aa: CASGAPGHNEQFF
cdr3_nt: TGTGCTAGTGGTGCCCCGGGCCACAATGAGCAGTTCTTC

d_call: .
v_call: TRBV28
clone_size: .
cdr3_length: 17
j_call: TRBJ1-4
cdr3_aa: CASSSPPGGGLGEKLFF
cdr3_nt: TGTGCCAGCAGTTCCCCCCCGGGCGGTGGGCTGGGTGAAAAACTGTTTTTT

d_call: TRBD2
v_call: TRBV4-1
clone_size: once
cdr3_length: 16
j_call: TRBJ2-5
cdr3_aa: CAGSQAPAGGLETQYF
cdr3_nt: TGCGCCGGCAGCCAAGCCCCAGCGGGGGGGTTGGAGACCCAGTACTTC

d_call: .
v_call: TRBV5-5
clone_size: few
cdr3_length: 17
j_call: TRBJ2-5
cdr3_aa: CASILGPLRGVGGTQYF
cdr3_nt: TGTGCCAGCATCCTAGGCCCCCTCCGGGGCGTTGGAGGGACCCAGTACTTC

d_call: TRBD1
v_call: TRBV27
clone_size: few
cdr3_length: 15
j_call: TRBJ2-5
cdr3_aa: CASSFLGQGVETQYF
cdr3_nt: TGTGCCAGCAGTTTCCTAGGACAGGGGGTAGAGACCCAGTACTTC

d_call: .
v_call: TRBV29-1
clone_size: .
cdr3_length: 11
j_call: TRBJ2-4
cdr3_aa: CSGGLGNIQYF
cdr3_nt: TGCAGCGGGGGGCTGGGAAACATTCAGTACTTC

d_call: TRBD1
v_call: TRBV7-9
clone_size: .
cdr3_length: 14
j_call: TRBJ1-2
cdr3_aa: CASRGQGVNYGYTF
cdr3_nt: TGTGCCAGCAGAGGACAGGGAGTGAACTATGGCTACACCTTC

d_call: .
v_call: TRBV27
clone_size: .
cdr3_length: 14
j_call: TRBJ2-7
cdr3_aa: CASSSTATSYEQYF
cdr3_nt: TGTGCCAGCAGTTCTACGGCTACTTCCTACGAGCAGTACTTC

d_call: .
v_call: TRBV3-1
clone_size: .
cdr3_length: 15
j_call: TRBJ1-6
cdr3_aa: CASSQEDPGNSPLHF
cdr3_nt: TGTGCCAGCAGCCAAGAGGATCCGGGTAATTCACCCCTCCACTTT

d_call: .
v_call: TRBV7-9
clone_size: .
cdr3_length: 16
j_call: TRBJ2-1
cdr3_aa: CASSYGQISPYNEQFF
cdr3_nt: TGTGCCAGCAGCTACGGACAGATAAGCCCCTACAATGAGCAGTTCTTC

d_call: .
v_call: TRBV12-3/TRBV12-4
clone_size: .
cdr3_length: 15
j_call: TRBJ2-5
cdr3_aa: CASSLYRSAQETQYF
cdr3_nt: TGTGCCAGCAGTTTATATCGCAGCGCACAAGAGACCCAGTACTTC

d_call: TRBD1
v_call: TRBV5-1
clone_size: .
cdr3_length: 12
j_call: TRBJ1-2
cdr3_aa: CASSLGTGDYTF
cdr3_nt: TGCGCCAGCAGCTTGGGGACAGGAGACTACACCTTC

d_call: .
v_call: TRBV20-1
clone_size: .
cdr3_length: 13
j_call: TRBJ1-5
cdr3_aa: CSASMVSNQSQHF
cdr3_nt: TGCAGTGCTAGTATGGTGAGCAATCAGTCCCAGCATTTT

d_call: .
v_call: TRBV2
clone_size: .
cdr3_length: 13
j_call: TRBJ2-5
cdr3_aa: CASSRLLQETQYF
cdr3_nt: TGTGCCAGCAGCAGACTTCTACAAGAGACCCAGTACTTC

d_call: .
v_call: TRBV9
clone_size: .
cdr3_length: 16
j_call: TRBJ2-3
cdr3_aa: CASSVLLGSGTDTQYF
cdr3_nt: TGTGCCAGCAGCGTTTTACTGGGGAGCGGCACAGATACGCAGTATTTT

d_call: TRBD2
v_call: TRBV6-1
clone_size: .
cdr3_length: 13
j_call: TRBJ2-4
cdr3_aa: CASSTPGGLIQYF
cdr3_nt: TGTGCCAGCAGTACCCCGGGGGGGCTCATTCAGTACTTC

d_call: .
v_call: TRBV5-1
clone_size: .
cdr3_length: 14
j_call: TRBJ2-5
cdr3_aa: CASSNTAGQETQYF
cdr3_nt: TGCGCCAGCAGCAATACAGCGGGTCAAGAGACCCAGTACTTC

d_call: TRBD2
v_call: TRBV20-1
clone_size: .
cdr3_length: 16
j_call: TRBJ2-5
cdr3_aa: CSARDGTSGGNNEQYF
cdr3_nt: TGCAGTGCTAGAGACGGGACTAGCGGGGGCAACAATGAGCAGTACTTC

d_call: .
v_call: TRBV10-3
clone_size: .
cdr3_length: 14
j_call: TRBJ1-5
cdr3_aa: CAISGGGRNQPQHF
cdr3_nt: TGTGCCATCTCCGGCGGAGGGAGGAATCAGCCCCAGCATTTT

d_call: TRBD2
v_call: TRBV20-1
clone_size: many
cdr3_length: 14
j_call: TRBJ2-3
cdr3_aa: CSAQTSGGTDTQYF
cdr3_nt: TGCAGTGCTCAGACTAGCGGGGGGACAGATACGCAGTATTTT

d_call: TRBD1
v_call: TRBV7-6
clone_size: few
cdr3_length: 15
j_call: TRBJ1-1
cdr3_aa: CASSPRTGGHTEAFF
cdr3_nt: TGTGCCAGCAGCCCAAGGACAGGGGGCCACACTGAAGCTTTCTTT

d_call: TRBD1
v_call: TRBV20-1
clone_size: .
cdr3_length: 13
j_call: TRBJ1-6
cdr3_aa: CSAHGTVNSPLHF
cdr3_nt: TGCAGTGCCCACGGGACAGTCAATTCACCCCTCCACTTT

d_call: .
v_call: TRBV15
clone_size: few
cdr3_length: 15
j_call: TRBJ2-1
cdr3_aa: CATSRDRRTFNEQFF
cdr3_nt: TGTGCCACCAGTAGAGATCGCCGGACCTTTAATGAGCAGTTCTTC

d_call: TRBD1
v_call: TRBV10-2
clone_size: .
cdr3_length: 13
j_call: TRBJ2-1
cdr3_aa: CASRGQGNNEQFF
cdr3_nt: TGCGCCAGCAGAGGACAGGGCAACAATGAGCAGTTCTTC

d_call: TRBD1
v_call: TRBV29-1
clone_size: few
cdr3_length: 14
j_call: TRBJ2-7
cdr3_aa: CSVVGDRAPYEQYF
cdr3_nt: TGCAGCGTTGTAGGTGACAGGGCCCCCTACGAGCAGTACTTC

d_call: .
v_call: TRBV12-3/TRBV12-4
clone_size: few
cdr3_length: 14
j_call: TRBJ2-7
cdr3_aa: CASSLGLASYEQYF
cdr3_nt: TGTGCCAGCAGTTTAGGACTGGCATCCTACGAGCAGTACTTC

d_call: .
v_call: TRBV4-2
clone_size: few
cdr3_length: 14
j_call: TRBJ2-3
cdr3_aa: CASSQGRVVDTQYF
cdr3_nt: TGTGCCAGCAGCCAAGGGAGGGTAGTCGATACGCAGTATTTT

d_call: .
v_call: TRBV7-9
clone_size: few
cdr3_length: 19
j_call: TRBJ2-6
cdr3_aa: CASSLDLWTGSSGANVLTF
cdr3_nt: TGTGCCAGCAGCTTAGATCTCTGGACGGGGAGCTCTGGGGCCAACGTCCTGACTTTC

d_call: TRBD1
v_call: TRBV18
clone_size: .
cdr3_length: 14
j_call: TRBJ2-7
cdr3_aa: CASSPWDRGNEQYF
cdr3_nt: TGTGCCAGCTCACCATGGGACAGGGGTAACGAGCAGTACTTC

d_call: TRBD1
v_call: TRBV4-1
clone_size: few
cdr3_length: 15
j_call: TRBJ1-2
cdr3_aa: CASSQVPTGGGGYTF
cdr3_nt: TGCGCCAGCAGCCAAGTACCAACAGGGGGAGGAGGCTACACCTTC

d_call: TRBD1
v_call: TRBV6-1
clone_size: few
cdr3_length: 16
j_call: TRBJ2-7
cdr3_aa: CASIDPRTGFTYEQYF
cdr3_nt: TGTGCCAGCATCGACCCCAGGACAGGGTTTACCTACGAGCAGTACTTC

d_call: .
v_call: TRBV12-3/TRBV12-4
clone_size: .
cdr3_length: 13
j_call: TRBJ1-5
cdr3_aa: CASSVRLNQPQHF
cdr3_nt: TGTGCCAGCAGTGTAAGGCTCAATCAGCCCCAGCATTTT

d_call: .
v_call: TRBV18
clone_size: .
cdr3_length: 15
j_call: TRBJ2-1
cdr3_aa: CASSPQRSSYNEQFF
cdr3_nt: TGTGCCAGCTCACCCCAGCGAAGCTCCTACAATGAGCAGTTCTTC

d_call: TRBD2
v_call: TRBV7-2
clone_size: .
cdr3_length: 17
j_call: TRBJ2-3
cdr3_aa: CASSLGPAGYGTDTQYF
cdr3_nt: TGTGCCAGCAGCTTAGGGCCAGCGGGGTACGGCACAGATACGCAGTATTTT

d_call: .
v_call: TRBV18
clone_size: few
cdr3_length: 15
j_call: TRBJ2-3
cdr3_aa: CASSPDYLSTDTQYF
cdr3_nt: TGTGCCAGCTCACCGGACTACCTTAGCACAGATACGCAGTATTTT

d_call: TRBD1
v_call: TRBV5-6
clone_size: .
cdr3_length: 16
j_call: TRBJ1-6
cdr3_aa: CASSFAPGQEDSPLHF
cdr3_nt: TGTGCCAGCAGCTTCGCCCCGGGACAGGAGGATTCACCCCTCCACTTT

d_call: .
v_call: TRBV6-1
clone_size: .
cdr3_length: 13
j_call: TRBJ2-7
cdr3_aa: CASNMERVSEQYF
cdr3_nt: TGTGCCAGCAATATGGAGAGGGTCTCCGAGCAGTACTTC